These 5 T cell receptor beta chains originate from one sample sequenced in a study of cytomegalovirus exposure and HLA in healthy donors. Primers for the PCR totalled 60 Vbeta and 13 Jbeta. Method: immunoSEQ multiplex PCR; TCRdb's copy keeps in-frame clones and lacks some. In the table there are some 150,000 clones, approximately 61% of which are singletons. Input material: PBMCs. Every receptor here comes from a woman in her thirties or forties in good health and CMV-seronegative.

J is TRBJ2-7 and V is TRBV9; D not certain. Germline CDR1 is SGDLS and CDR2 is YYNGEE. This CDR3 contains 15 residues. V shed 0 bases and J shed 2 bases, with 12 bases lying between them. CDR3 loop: CASSVDPELTYEQYF. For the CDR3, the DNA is TGTGCCAGCAGCGTAGACCCAGAATTAACCTACGAGCAGTACTTC. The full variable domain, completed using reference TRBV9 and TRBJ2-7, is DSGVTQTPKHLITATGQRVTLRCSPRSGDLSVYWYQQSLDQGLQFLIQYYNGEERAKGNILERFSAQQFPDLHSELNLSSLELGDSALYFCASSVDPELTYEQYFGPGTRLTVT.

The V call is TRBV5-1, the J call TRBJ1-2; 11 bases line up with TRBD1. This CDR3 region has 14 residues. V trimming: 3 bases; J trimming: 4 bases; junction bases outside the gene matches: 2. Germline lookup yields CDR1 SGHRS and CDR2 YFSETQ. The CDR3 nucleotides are TGCGCCAGCAGCTACGGACAGGGGGCCTATGGCTACACCTTC. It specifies CASSYGQGAYGYTF.

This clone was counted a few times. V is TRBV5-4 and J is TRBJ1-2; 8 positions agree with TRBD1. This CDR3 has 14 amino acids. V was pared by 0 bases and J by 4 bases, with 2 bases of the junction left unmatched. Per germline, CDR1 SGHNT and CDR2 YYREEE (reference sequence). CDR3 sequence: CASSLADRAYGYTF. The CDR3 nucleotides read TGTGCCAGCAGCTTGGCGGACAGGGCCTATGGCTACACCTTC.

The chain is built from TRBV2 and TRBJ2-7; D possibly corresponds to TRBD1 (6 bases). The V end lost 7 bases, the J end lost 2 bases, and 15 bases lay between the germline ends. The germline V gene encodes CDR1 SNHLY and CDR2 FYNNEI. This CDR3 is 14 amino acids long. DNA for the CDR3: TGTGCCAGCACAGGAAGACAGGATCCCTACGAGCAGTACTTC. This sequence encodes CASTGRQDPYEQYF.

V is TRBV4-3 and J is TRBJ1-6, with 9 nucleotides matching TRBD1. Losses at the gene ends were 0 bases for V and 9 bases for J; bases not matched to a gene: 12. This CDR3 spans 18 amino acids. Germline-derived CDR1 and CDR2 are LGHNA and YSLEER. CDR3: CASSQDRALGQGPSPLHF. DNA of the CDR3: TGCGCCAGCAGCCAAGATAGGGCCTTGGGACAGGGACCTTCACCCCTCCACTTT.